This T cell receptor beta chain was profiled in a study of blood T cell repertoires in COVID-19. Sequencing used immunoSEQ multiplex PCR; TCRdb keeps in-frame clones, though not all of them. Of 200,000 to 300,000 clones in the sample, roughly 86% were seen once. The germline V and J ends were trimmed by 7 bases and 1 base, with 14 bases remaining between them. The CDR3 extends over 15 amino acids. CDR1 is LNHNV and CDR2 is YYDKDF in the germline V gene (reference sequence). The V call is TRBV15, the J call TRBJ2-1; the D gene is possibly TRBD1 (6 bases). The receptor's source is a man older than 75 with acute or convalescent COVID-19. The sample consisted of peripheral blood. The chain's CDR3 is CATTQGRGSYNEQFF. Written as DNA, the CDR3 is TGTGCCACCACACAGGGTAGAGGGTCCTACAATGAGCAGTTCTTC.